This T cell receptor (beta chain) derives from a study of multiple sclerosis patients with progressive multifocal leukoencephalopathy. Time point of the sample: time of PML onset. At PML onset, T3 blood samples were taken. Spiked into each PCR were synthetic inline TR CDR3 controls of all V-J pairings. Profiling relied on immunoSEQ multiplex PCR, and the TCRdb table lists in-frame clones only, not all of them. The data hold approximately 27,000 clones, with approximately 85% observed a single time. CDR1 is SGHTA, CDR2 FQGNSA, per germline. Deletions cut 1 base from V and 8 bases from J, with 17 bases between. The CDR3 covers 15 residues.

The receptor comes from a woman aged 30 to 39 with progressive multifocal leukoencephalopathy. The chain uses TRBV7-2 and TRBJ1-2, with D possibly being TRBD1 (5 bases). This sample comprised PBMCs, obtained from a patient treated with natalizumab. CDR3 bases: TGTGCCAGCAGCTTAGAGGGACCAAGGGCGGCCGGCTACACCTTC. Residues: CASSLEGPRAAGYTF.